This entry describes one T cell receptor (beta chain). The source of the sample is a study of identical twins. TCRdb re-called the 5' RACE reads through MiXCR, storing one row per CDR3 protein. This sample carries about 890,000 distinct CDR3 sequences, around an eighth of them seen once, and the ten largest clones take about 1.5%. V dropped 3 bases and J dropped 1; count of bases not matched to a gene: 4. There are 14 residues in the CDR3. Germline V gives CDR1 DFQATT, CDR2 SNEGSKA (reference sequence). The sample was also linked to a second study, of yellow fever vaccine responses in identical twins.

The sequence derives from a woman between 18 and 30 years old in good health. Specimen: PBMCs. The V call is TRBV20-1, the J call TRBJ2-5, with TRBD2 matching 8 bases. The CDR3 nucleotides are TGCAGTGCTAGGGGTGCGGGGGGCCAAGAGACCCAGTACTTC. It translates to CSARGAGGQETQYF.